This T cell receptor beta chain comes out of a study of cytomegalovirus exposure and HLA in healthy donors. Study details: Some 180 million T cells yielded 100 million or so unique TCR beta sequences in earlier analysis. The study's findings and limits: Later analysis revealed greater clonal expansion in HLA-associated TCR beta chains than in equally common others. In vitro, a few CMV-associated chains proved specific for CMV antigens.

The germline CDR1 and CDR2 sequences are MNHNS and SASEGT. This CDR3 is built from 15 residues. V lost 2 bases and J lost 2, with 12 bases in between. The study ran its PCR with 60 Vbeta and 13 Jbeta primers. TCRdb's table, derived via immunoSEQ multiplex PCR, lists solely in-frame clones and lacks some. The table shows around 120,000 clones, with about 81% occurring only once. To note about this clone: No antigen is known for it.

The chain employs TRBV6-1 and TRBJ2-5, with D perhaps matching TRBD2 (6 bases). This receptor was obtained from a woman in her forties or fifties in good health and CMV-seropositive. Sequenced: PBMCs. CDR3 sequence (DNA): TGTGCCAGCAGTGAAAGGCCTAGCGATCAAGAGACCCAGTACTTC. It specifies CASSERPSDQETQYF.